In this sample, the clone carrying this TCR beta chain turned up a few times. Antigen unknown. A much larger clone differs from this one at a single base, so this may be a read error. The sample is drawn from a study of blood T cells in healthy people across ages. Findings and caveats of the study: Those diversity estimates obtained from one million T cells were thought to be underestimates. Unsorted PBMCs blocked a conclusive comparison of naive and antigen-experienced cells. As age increased, TCR beta diversity per million T cells fell in a roughly linear fashion.

A second 7 to 11 cycle PCR used barcoded and J-beta primers. TCRdb analysed the 5' RACE reads with MiXCR anew, one entry per CDR3 protein. Among hundreds of thousands of distinct CDR3 sequences listed, around 50% were seen once. Staff drew approximately 9.1 milliliters of peripheral blood from each donor. The TCR comes from an elderly man in good health. Sequencing was carried out using blood.

CDR3 loop: CASNNVYVGGTSSYNEQYF. CDR3 in DNA: TGTGCCAGCAATAACGTTTACGTCGGCGGGACGAGCTCCTACAATGAGCAGTACTTC. The rearrangement links TRBV6-1 to TRBJ2-1, with D possibly matching TRBD2 (6 bases). The J call is in doubt because the DNA end fits TRBJ2-7 better. The V gene's germline CDR1 is MNHNS and CDR2 SASEGT. The CDR3 is 19 amino acids.